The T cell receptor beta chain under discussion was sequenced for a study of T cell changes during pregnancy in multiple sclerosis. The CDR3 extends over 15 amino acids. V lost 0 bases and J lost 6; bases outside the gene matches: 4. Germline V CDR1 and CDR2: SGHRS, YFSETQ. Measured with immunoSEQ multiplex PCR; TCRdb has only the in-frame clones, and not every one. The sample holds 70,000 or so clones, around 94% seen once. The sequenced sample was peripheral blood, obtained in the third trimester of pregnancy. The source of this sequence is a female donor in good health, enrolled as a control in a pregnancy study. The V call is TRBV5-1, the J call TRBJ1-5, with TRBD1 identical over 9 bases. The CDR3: CASSLGDRVTQPQHF. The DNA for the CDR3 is TGCGCCAGCAGCTTGGGGGACAGGGTGACTCAGCCCCAGCATTTT.